Listed below are T cell receptor beta chains from one sample, sequenced in a study of blood T cell repertoires in COVID-19. Only in-frame clones appear in the TCRdb table, and some are missing; sequencing was by immunoSEQ multiplex PCR. The sample gives more than 120,000 clones, roughly 85% of which show up once; 2.6% is in the top ten. Material for sequencing was peripheral blood. The receptors originated from a human donor with acute or convalescent COVID-19. The donor label of this sample is uncertain. Each CDR3 is given with its conserved first and last residue. A D gene is named only where the DNA matches it firmly. Only some rows state a clone size, as once, few, many or a class for expanded clones.

clone size,V gene,J gene,D gene,CDR3 DNA,CDR3 protein
-,TRBV4-2,TRBJ2-3,TRBD1,TGTGCCAGCAGCCATGATACCGGGACAGGGAGCCCAGATACGCAGTATTTT,CASSHDTGTGSPDTQYF
-,TRBV20-1,TRBJ2-4,-,TGCAGTGCTAGTGGAGGCCAAGTTCTAACCAAAAACATTCAGTACTTC,CSASGGQVLTKNIQYF
-,TRBV5-4,TRBJ1-1,TRBD1,TGTGCCAGCAGCGTTGACAGGGGTGGAACTGAAGCTTTCTTT,CASSVDRGGTEAFF
-,TRBV29-1,TRBJ2-5,-,TGCAGCGCAGGACAGATACAAGAGACCCAGTACTTC,CSAGQIQETQYF
many,TRBV4-2,TRBJ2-3,TRBD2,TGTGCCAGCAGCCGTTCGACCGGGACTAGTAGGACAGATACGCAGTATTTT,CASSRSTGTSRTDTQYF
-,TRBV19,TRBJ1-4,TRBD1,TGTGCCAGTAGTTCTCGAGGACAGGTCCATAATGAAAAACTGTTTTTT,CASSSRGQVHNEKLFF
-,TRBV5-5,TRBJ1-4,-,TGTGCCAGCAGCTTCGGAATAAGGGGTGATGAAAAACTGTTTTTT,CASSFGIRGDEKLFF
few,TRBV28,TRBJ2-7,TRBD1,TGTGCCAGCAGTTCAGACAGGGAAGCAAAACACGAGCAGTACTTC,CASSSDREAKHEQYF
-,TRBV11-3,TRBJ1-1,TRBD1,TGTGCCAGCAGCTTGCAGGGGGCCACTGAAGCTTTCTTT,CASSLQGATEAFF
-,TRBV10-1,TRBJ1-1,-,TGCGCCAGCAGTGAATTAATCGGGTGGGAAGCTTTCTTT,CASSELIGWEAFF
-,TRBV28,TRBJ1-6,TRBD1,TGTGCCAGCACCCCGGCAGGGGGCAATCGTGGTCTATCACCCCTCCACTTT,CASTPAGGNRGLSPLHF
-,TRBV7-7,TRBJ2-5,-,TGTGCTAGCAGCTCAACGTCCGGGGAGGAAGAGACCCAGTACTTC,CASSSTSGEEETQYF
few,TRBV10-3,TRBJ2-3,TRBD2,TGTGCCATCAGATCTCCACCGGGGGGTAGCACAGATACGCAGTATTTT,CAIRSPPGGSTDTQYF
-,TRBV7-2,TRBJ2-1,TRBD2,TGTGCCAGCAGTTCTAGCGGGAGTTTGTACAATGAGCAGTTCTTC,CASSSSGSLYNEQFF
-,TRBV5-1,TRBJ1-1,TRBD1,TGCGCCAGCAGCGGACAGGGGGCTAGAACTGAAGCTTTCTTT,CASSGQGARTEAFF
few,TRBV24-1,TRBJ1-2,-,TGTGCCACCAGTGCCGTGACAGGCGGCTACACCTTC,CATSAVTGGYTF
-,TRBV5-4,TRBJ2-3,-,TGTGCCAGCAGCCCGGCGGGGCGTTCAGATACGCAGTATTTT,CASSPAGRSDTQYF
-,TRBV3-1/TRBV3-2,TRBJ1-6,TRBD1,TGTGCCAGCAGAGGCGGGACAGGGGGAAATAATTCACCCCTCCACTTT,CASRGGTGGNNSPLHF
-,TRBV19,TRBJ2-3,TRBD1,TGTGCCAGTAGGTCCGGGACAGGGGGCAGGGGGGATACGCAGTATTTT,CASRSGTGGRGDTQYF
once,TRBV6-5,TRBJ1-1,TRBD1,TGTGCCAGCAGTTACATGACAGGGGTTGAGACTGAAGCTTTCTTT,CASSYMTGVETEAFF
few,TRBV6-5,TRBJ1-1,TRBD1,TGTGCCAGCAGGGGGACAGCGAACACTGAAGCTTTCTTT,CASRGTANTEAFF
once,TRBV28,TRBJ1-2,-,TGTGCCAGCAGTTTCCGGACAGAAACTAACTATGGCTACACCTTC,CASSFRTETNYGYTF
once,TRBV7-3,TRBJ2-5,-,TGTGCCAGCAGCTTATCGGGCCAAGAGACCCAGTACTTC,CASSLSGQETQYF
-,TRBV7-2,TRBJ2-7,-,TGTGCCAGCACAGAGACAGGGAGGTCCTACGAGCAGTACTTC,CASTETGRSYEQYF
-,TRBV30,TRBJ1-1,-,TGTGCCTGGAGTGTCGGTCAGGGAGGAACTGAAGCTTTCTTT,CAWSVGQGGTEAFF
-,TRBV19,TRBJ2-1,-,TGTGCCAGTAGTATCTTTAGCGAGCCCTACCTTGATGAGCAGTTCTTC,CASSIFSEPYLDEQFF
-,TRBV9,TRBJ1-6,-,TGTGCCAGCAGCGTAGGAGGCGGGAGCTCCTATAATTCACCCCTCCACTTT,CASSVGGGSSYNSPLHF
once,TRBV4-3,TRBJ1-6,-,TGCGCCAGCAGCCAAGATCGCCACAGAGATAATTCACCCCTCCACTTT,CASSQDRHRDNSPLHF
-,TRBV6-5,TRBJ2-5,TRBD2,TGTGCCAGCAGTTATCCCGGGGGGTTGACGGAAGAGACCCAGTACTTC,CASSYPGGLTEETQYF
once,TRBV4-3,TRBJ1-6,TRBD1,TGCGCCAGCAGCCAAGGGGACAGGGGGGGTTCACCCCTCCACTTT,CASSQGDRGGSPLHF
few,TRBV6-2/TRBV6-3,TRBJ1-5,-,TGTGCCAGCAGTTACAAGGGAGCCGATCAGCCCCAGCATTTT,CASSYKGADQPQHF
-,TRBV27,TRBJ2-1,TRBD2,TGTGCCAGCAGGATATTCCCTAGCGGGGGGGTTTACAATGAGCAGTTCTTC,CASRIFPSGGVYNEQFF
-,TRBV30,TRBJ2-7,-,TGTGCCTGGAGGGAGGCAGGGGTCTACGAGCAGTACTTC,CAWREAGVYEQYF
-,TRBV3-1/TRBV3-2,TRBJ1-3,-,TGTGCCAGCAGCCAAGATCAAAGAAACACCATATATTTT,CASSQDQRNTIYF
-,TRBV18,TRBJ2-7,-,TGTGCCAGCTCAGCAGCAGGTTCCTACGAGCAGTACTTC,CASSAAGSYEQYF
-,TRBV2,TRBJ1-6,TRBD1,TGTGCCAGCAGGAGGGACAGTTATTCACCCCTCCACTTT,CASRRDSYSPLHF
-,TRBV24-1,TRBJ1-5,-,TGTGCCACCAGTGATTCAGGCCAGCCCCAGCATTTT,CATSDSGQPQHF
-,TRBV2,TRBJ2-2,-,TGTGCCAGCAGTCGAAGACTTGACACCGGGGAGCTGTTTTTT,CASSRRLDTGELFF
-,TRBV24-1,TRBJ2-1,-,TGTGCCACCAGTGTCTATCCTCGGAGTGAGCAGTTCTTC,CATSVYPRSEQFF
once,TRBV6-2/TRBV6-3,TRBJ2-1,TRBD2,TGTGCCAGCAGTTTACGGGGCGGGAGTGCCCGTCTTATCTACAATGAGCAGTTCTTC,CASSLRGGSARLIYNEQFF
-,TRBV6-6,TRBJ2-7,-,TGTGCCAGCGCCGGTTCCGAGCAGTACTTC,CASAGSEQYF
-,TRBV7-2,TRBJ2-4,-,TGTGCCAGCAGCCTAGCCCAAGGGGTTGGGAAAAACATTCAGTACTTC,CASSLAQGVGKNIQYF
-,TRBV27,TRBJ2-1,TRBD2,TGTGCCAGCAGTTCCCCCACTAGCGGGAAGAACAATGAGCAGTTCTTC,CASSSPTSGKNNEQFF
few,TRBV19,TRBJ2-2,-,TGTGCCAGTAGTATAGTCGGCACCGGGGAGCTGTTTTTT,CASSIVGTGELFF
-,TRBV11-2,TRBJ1-3,-,TGTGCCAGCAGGAGGTCTTTCTCTGGAAACACCATATATTTT,CASRRSFSGNTIYF
-,TRBV7-3,TRBJ2-2,-,TGTGCCAGCAGCCACAGCGGAAACACCGGGGAGCTGTTTTTT,CASSHSGNTGELFF
-,TRBV6-2/TRBV6-3,TRBJ2-5,TRBD2,TGTGCCAGCAGTTACGGCTCTAGCGGGGGGGCAGAGACCCAGTACTTC,CASSYGSSGGAETQYF
few,TRBV7-9,TRBJ1-2,TRBD1,TGTGCCAGCAGCCCAATTGACAGGGGGGGCGATGGCTACACCTTC,CASSPIDRGGDGYTF
-,TRBV11-3,TRBJ2-7,TRBD1,TGTGCCAGCAGCCCCAGGACAGGGGTGAACGAGCAGTACTTC,CASSPRTGVNEQYF
-,TRBV6-6,TRBJ1-5,-,TGTGCCAGCAGTACCCAGACGGTCGACAAGCAGCCCCAGCATTTT,CASSTQTVDKQPQHF
-,TRBV6-5,TRBJ2-3,TRBD1,TGTGCCAGCAGACCGGACAGGGGGCAAGGGGTAGGGCAGTATTTT,CASRPDRGQGVGQYF
-,TRBV2,TRBJ1-1,-,TGTGCCAGCAGTGAAACGGGGAGAGCTTTCTTT,CASSETGRAFF
once,TRBV19,TRBJ1-5,-,TGTGCCAGTAGTATAGGTGCAGGGGACGGTCAGCCCCAGCATTTT,CASSIGAGDGQPQHF
-,TRBV6-2/TRBV6-3,TRBJ2-3,-,TGTGCCAGCAGTTACTCGTCACACCCCGCTAGCACAGATACGCAGTATTTT,CASSYSSHPASTDTQYF
-,TRBV9,TRBJ2-1,-,TGTGCCAGCAGCGGGGGACTCAACTACAATGAGCAGTTCTTC,CASSGGLNYNEQFF
-,TRBV6-6,TRBJ2-1,-,TGTGCCAGCAGTCCCCCGGGCAATGAGCAGTTCTTC,CASSPPGNEQFF
once,TRBV18,TRBJ2-5,TRBD2,TGTGCCAGCTCACCACCACTAGCGGGAGGGTTGCAGACCCAGTACTTC,CASSPPLAGGLQTQYF
few,TRBV30,TRBJ2-5,-,TGTGCCTGGAGTCCGTCCTATTCCTCGTACCAAGAGACCCAGTACTTC,CAWSPSYSSYQETQYF
-,TRBV10-3,TRBJ1-2,-,TGTGCCATCAGTGAGTCCGTGGGAGGGGGCTACACCTTC,CAISESVGGGYTF